Below, one T cell receptor beta chain is given with its context. Its antigen remains unknown. V was shortened by 5 bases and J by 4 bases, with 18 bases between the two germline ends. This CDR3 spans 16 amino acids. The germline V gene encodes CDR1 MNHEY and CDR2 SMNVEV (reference sequence). TCR beta libraries were made by quantitative 5'-RACE with molecular barcodes. TCRdb analysed the 5' RACE reads with MiXCR anew, one entry per CDR3 protein. The sample has under 450,000 distinct CDR3 sequences, 20% to 25% seen once. The entry originates in a study of CD8 T cells in ankylosing spondylitis. Overall study results and limits: Reportedly, disease-linked clones are significantly enriched in ankylosing spondylitis patients' matched synovial fluid.

Sequenced: blood, either unsorted or a sorted T cell fraction (not recorded which). This receptor was obtained from a male donor with ankylosing spondylitis or in good health (not recorded which). V usage is TRBV27 and J usage is TRBJ2-1; D is unresolved. The CDR3 DNA reads as TGTGCCAGCAGTAAGTTCGCGGCCGGCCGGTACAATGAGCAGTTCTTC. As protein: CASSKFAAGRYNEQFF.